This note documents a single TCR beta chain sequence. Its target antigen remains unknown. Per-base qualities were not stored, and no clone one base away is much larger. The trial excluded patients who had a history of autoimmune disease or who were on systemic immunosuppression. Peripheral blood for TCR sequencing was collected from all dose cohorts at baseline, on cycle 4 day 1, and on cycle 7 day 1. The samples were taken from a phase I, first-in-human, multicenter, open-label dose-escalation trial of ivuxolimab. Adults with locally advanced or metastatic head and neck squamous cell, hepatocellular, melanoma or renal cell carcinoma were enrolled in the trial. Before TCR sequencing, CD4+ and CD8+ T cells were separately sorted from peripheral blood. From V the trimming removes 7 bases and from J it removes 0 bases, while the gene matches leave 7 bases of the junction unaccounted for. Its CDR3 holds 15 amino acids, cysteine through phenylalanine. This entry keeps only the CDR3 DNA: 45 bases, framed from base 1. The germline V gene sets CDR1 to MNHNS and CDR2 to SASEGT.

Genomic DNA was extracted from sorted cells for sequencing of the TCRbeta CDR3 region. The immunoSEQ Assay was used to sequence the TCRbeta CDR3 regions. TCRdb holds this immuneACCESS table with in-frame rearrangements only. Some clones are missing; in checked studies, unresolved V genes explain under half, and the rest has no known cause. For this sample the table gives over 75,000 clones, of which 87% were detected only once. 1.4% to 1.5% of the sample is taken by the ten largest. This specimen comes from a study of OX40 agonist ivuxolimab in advanced cancers. Context from the whole study: Ivuxolimab was a fully human IgG2 agonistic monoclonal antibody targeting the costimulatory receptor OX40 (CD134). Of the approximately 54 patients in dose escalation, 19 had hepatocellular carcinoma, around 15 had melanoma, 9 had renal cell carcinoma and 9 had head and neck cancer. The monotherapy dose-escalation portion (N ≈ 50 patients) of the phase I ivuxolimab trial is reported in the paper. The purpose of peripheral TCRbeta sequencing was to test whether ivuxolimab changed TCR sequence diversity and led to clonal T-cell expansion. Prior anti-PD-1, anti-PD-L1 or anti-CTLA-4 therapy was permitted, and checkpoint inhibitors had been received by less than 45% of dose-escalation patients. Partial responses were achieved by three dose-escalation patients, of whom one had hepatocellular carcinoma and two had cutaneous melanoma. Intravenous ivuxolimab was administered to patients every 2 weeks at six dose levels: 0.01, 0.1, 0.3, 1.5, 3 and 10 mg/kg. In the dose-escalation cohort, around four fifths of patients were male, and the mean age was approximately 60 years with a range of roughly 20 to 80.

Results and caveats for the whole study, not just this receptor: Low levels of normalized T-cell clonal expansion were also shown by some nonresponding patients. At doses from 0.1 to 3.0 mg/kg, clonal expansion was seen in both CD4+ and CD8+ blood T cells between baseline and week 6. After ivuxolimab, more expanded clones were found on average in CD8+ T cells than in CD4+ T cells. Which antigens the clonally expanded peripheral T cells were specific for was not determined. In partial responders in the 0.1-3.0 mg/kg groups, normalized peripheral clonal expansion was found to be among the lowest, especially among CD8+ T cells.

The chain is assembled from TRBV6-1 and TRBJ1-2; TRBD1 matches 8 bases in the middle. This clonotype was obtained from an adult with an advanced solid tumor such as melanoma, head and neck, liver or kidney cancer. Sequencing was performed on CD4+ or CD8+ T cells sorted from blood, taken in a trial of the OX40 agonist ivuxolimab. The CDR3 in this case is CASIRTGQPNYGYTF. In nucleotides, the sequence is TGTGCCAGCATACGGACAGGGCAACCTAACTATGGCTACACCTTC.